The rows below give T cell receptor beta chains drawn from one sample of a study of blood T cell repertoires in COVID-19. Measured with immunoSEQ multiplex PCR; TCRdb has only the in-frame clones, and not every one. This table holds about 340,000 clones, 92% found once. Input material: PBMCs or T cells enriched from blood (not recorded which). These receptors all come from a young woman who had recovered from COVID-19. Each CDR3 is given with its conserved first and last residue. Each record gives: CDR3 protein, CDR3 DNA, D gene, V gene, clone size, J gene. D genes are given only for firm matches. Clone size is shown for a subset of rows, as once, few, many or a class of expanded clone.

CASSFRPGRTFF | TGTGCCAGCAGTTTCCGGCCCGGGAGGACTTTCTTT | - | TRBV12-3/TRBV12-4 | few | TRBJ1-1
CATSEGRTYEQYF | TGTGCCACCAGCGAGGGCAGAACCTACGAGCAGTACTTC | - | TRBV15 | - | TRBJ2-7
CASTRAGATGELFF | TGTGCCAGCACGCGGGCCGGAGCTACCGGGGAGCTGTTTTTT | - | TRBV7-2 | - | TRBJ2-2
CASSALTGTGFVGLNYGYTF | TGTGCCAGCAGTGCCCTTACCGGGACAGGGTTCGTCGGACTGAACTATGGCTACACCTTC | TRBD1 | TRBV6-1 | once | TRBJ1-2
CASSALARNTQYF | TGTGCCAGCAGCGCGTTAGCGCGGAATACGCAGTATTTT | - | TRBV7-3 | - | TRBJ2-3
CASSTGLAATSRDEQFF | TGTGCCAGTAGTACAGGACTAGCGGCAACCTCTAGGGATGAGCAGTTCTTC | TRBD2 | TRBV19 | - | TRBJ2-1
CASSPGTSGRVHTQYF | TGTGCCAGCAGCCCCGGGACTAGCGGGAGAGTACATACGCAGTATTTT | TRBD2 | TRBV5-6 | - | TRBJ2-3
CASLQGQGSYEQYF | TGTGCCAGTCTCCAAGGGCAGGGCTCCTACGAGCAGTACTTC | - | TRBV7-8 | - | TRBJ2-7
CASSQEWGGYGYTF | TGCGCCAGCAGCCAAGAGTGGGGGGGCTATGGCTACACCTTC | - | TRBV4-3 | - | TRBJ1-2
CASKGLNREREKLFF | TGTGCCAGCAAAGGTTTGAACAGAGAGCGGGAAAAACTGTTTTTT | - | TRBV2 | - | TRBJ1-4
CATSREKQGLNTIYF | TGTGCCACCAGCAGGGAAAAACAGGGCCTAAACACCATATATTTT | - | TRBV15 | many | TRBJ1-3
CASRPPSGGGETQYF | TGTGCCAGCAGACCCCCTAGCGGGGGGGGAGAGACCCAGTACTTC | TRBD2 | TRBV28 | - | TRBJ2-5
CATSRDSSRGRETQYF | TGTGCCACCAGCAGAGATAGTTCCAGGGGGCGAGAGACCCAGTACTTC | TRBD1 | TRBV15 | - | TRBJ2-5
CASSVGGRSNQPQHF | TGTGCCAGCAGCGTAGGGGGCAGAAGCAATCAGCCCCAGCATTTT | - | TRBV9 | - | TRBJ1-5
CASSPRLAGGPVDTQYF | TGTGCCAGCTCACCTCGACTAGCGGGAGGGCCGGTCGATACGCAGTATTTT | TRBD2 | TRBV18 | - | TRBJ2-3
CASSWVGDTGELFF | TGTGCCAGCAGTTGGGTAGGGGACACCGGGGAGCTGTTTTTT | - | TRBV27 | - | TRBJ2-2
CASSQVRLAGGPRNEQFF | TGTGCCAGCAGCCAAGTGCGACTAGCGGGAGGGCCGCGCAATGAGCAGTTCTTC | TRBD2 | TRBV14 | - | TRBJ2-1
CASSHSGSATEAFF | TGTGCCAGCAGCCATTCGGGATCAGCCACTGAAGCTTTCTTT | - | TRBV3-1/TRBV3-2 | - | TRBJ1-1
CASSSRTGIYF | TGTGCCAGCAGTTCCAGGACAGGGATCTACTTC | TRBD1 | TRBV28 | - | TRBJ2-4
CASILGQASSGNTIYF | TGTGCCAGCATTCTAGGACAGGCGAGCTCTGGAAACACCATATATTTT | TRBD1 | TRBV2 | - | TRBJ1-3
CASSFRLSGSGNNEQFF | TGTGCCAGCAGCTTTCGACTTAGCGGGAGTGGCAACAATGAGCAGTTCTTC | TRBD2 | TRBV7-2 | - | TRBJ2-1
CASSLYGTALSGANVLTF | TGCGCCAGCAGCTTGTACGGGACAGCTTTATCTGGGGCCAACGTCCTGACTTTC | TRBD1 | TRBV5-1 | - | TRBJ2-6
CAITQGIGEQYF | TGTGCCATCACACAGGGGATCGGCGAGCAGTACTTC | TRBD1 | TRBV10-3 | once | TRBJ2-7
CASSPQGGIGSPLHF | TGTGCCAGCAGTCCACAGGGAGGGATAGGGTCACCCCTCCACTTT | - | TRBV2 | - | TRBJ1-6
CASSLGLAGGNEQYF | TGTGCCAGCAGTCTAGGACTAGCGGGGGGAAACGAGCAGTACTTC | TRBD2 | TRBV28 | few | TRBJ2-7
CASSIGVAVNQPQHF | TGTGCCAGTAGTATAGGTGTGGCAGTCAATCAGCCCCAGCATTTT | - | TRBV19 | once | TRBJ1-5
CASTRQGNTEAFF | TGTGCCAGCACCCGTCAGGGGAACACTGAAGCTTTCTTT | - | TRBV7-8 | - | TRBJ1-1
CASRSGGSSYNEQFF | TGTGCCAGCAGGAGCGGGGGGAGCTCCTACAATGAGCAGTTCTTC | TRBD2 | TRBV7-2 | - | TRBJ2-1
CASSLNEDLALRSTETQYF | TGTGCCAGCAGCTTAAACGAGGATCTAGCTCTCAGAAGTACTGAGACCCAGTACTTC | - | TRBV7-2 | - | TRBJ2-5
CASSLGQGSNTGELFF | TGCGCCAGCAGCTTGGGACAGGGGTCGAACACCGGGGAGCTGTTTTTT | TRBD1 | TRBV5-1 | - | TRBJ2-2
CASSFGAVGKLFF | TGTGCCAGCAGTTTTGGGGCTGTAGGAAAACTGTTTTTT | - | TRBV28 | - | TRBJ1-4
CASSTGTGKETQYF | TGTGCCAGCAGCACCGGGACAGGGAAGGAGACCCAGTACTTC | TRBD1 | TRBV7-9 | - | TRBJ2-5
CASSQDLAGEAYEQYF | TGTGCCAGCAGCCAAGATTTGGCCGGGGAAGCCTACGAGCAGTACTTC | - | TRBV4-2 | - | TRBJ2-7
CASSLQGALSTEAFF | TGTGCCAGCAGCTTACAAGGGGCGTTGAGCACTGAAGCTTTCTTT | - | TRBV7-8 | - | TRBJ1-1
CASSGQWHGYTF | TGTGCCAGCAGCGGGCAGTGGCATGGCTACACCTTC | - | TRBV5-5 | - | TRBJ1-2
CASSLGATTYEQYF | TGCGCCAGCAGTTTAGGGGCAACAACCTACGAGCAGTACTTC | - | TRBV10-2 | - | TRBJ2-7
CASRSTGGGTEAFF | TGTGCCAGTAGGTCAACGGGGGGCGGCACTGAAGCTTTCTTT | - | TRBV19 | - | TRBJ1-1
CASSTHRGQLIGNTIYF | TGTGCCAGCAGTACTCACAGGGGGCAACTGATTGGAAACACCATATATTTT | TRBD1 | TRBV28 | - | TRBJ1-3
CASSQVASGIYNEQFF | TGTGCCAGCAGCCAAGTCGCGAGCGGGATCTACAATGAGCAGTTCTTC | TRBD2 | TRBV3-1/TRBV3-2 | - | TRBJ2-1